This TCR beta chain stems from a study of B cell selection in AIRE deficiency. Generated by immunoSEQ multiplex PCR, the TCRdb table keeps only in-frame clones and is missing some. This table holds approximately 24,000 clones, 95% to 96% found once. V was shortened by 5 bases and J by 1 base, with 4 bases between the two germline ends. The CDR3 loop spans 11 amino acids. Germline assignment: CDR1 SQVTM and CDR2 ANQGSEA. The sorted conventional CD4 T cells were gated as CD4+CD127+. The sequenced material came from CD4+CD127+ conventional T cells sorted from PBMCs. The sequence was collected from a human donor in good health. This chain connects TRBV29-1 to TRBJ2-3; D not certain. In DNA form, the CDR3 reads TGCAGCGTTACCGGCACAGATACGCAGTATTTT. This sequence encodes CSVTGTDTQYF.